The clone carrying this TCR beta chain has just one count. The CDR3 extends over 13 amino acids. V gave up 4 bases and J gave up 6 bases, with 7 bases separating them. Germline V gives CDR1 LGHDT, CDR2 YNNKEL (reference sequence). This record belongs to a study of blood T cell repertoires in COVID-19. Assay used: immunoSEQ multiplex PCR; TCRdb lists only in-frame clones, some missing. The table lists approximately 140,000 clones, 70% to 90% of them singletons. The receptor's source is a woman aged 45-65 years with acute COVID-19. Sequenced material: PBMCs or T cells enriched from blood (not recorded which). This chain connects TRBV3-1 (or the pseudogene TRBV3-2) to TRBJ1-6, with D hard to call. The CDR3 loop is CASSRGPNSPLHF. The DNA for the CDR3 is TGTGCCAGCAGCCGAGGTCCTAATTCACCCCTCCACTTT.